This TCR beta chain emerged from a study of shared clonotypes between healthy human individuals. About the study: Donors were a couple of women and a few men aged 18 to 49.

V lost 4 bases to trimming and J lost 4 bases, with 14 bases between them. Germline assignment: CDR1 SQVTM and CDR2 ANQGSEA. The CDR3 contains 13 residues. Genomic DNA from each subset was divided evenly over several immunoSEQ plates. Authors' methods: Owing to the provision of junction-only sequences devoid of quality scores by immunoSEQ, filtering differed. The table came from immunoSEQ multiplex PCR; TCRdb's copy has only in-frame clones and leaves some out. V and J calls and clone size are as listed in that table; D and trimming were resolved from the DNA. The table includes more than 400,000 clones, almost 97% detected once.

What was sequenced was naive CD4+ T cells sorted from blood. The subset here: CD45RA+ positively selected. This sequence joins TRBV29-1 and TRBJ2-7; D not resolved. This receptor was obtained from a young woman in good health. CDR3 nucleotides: TGCAGCGTTGTGGCGACCCCCGGATACGAGCAGTACTTC. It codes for CSVVATPGYEQYF.